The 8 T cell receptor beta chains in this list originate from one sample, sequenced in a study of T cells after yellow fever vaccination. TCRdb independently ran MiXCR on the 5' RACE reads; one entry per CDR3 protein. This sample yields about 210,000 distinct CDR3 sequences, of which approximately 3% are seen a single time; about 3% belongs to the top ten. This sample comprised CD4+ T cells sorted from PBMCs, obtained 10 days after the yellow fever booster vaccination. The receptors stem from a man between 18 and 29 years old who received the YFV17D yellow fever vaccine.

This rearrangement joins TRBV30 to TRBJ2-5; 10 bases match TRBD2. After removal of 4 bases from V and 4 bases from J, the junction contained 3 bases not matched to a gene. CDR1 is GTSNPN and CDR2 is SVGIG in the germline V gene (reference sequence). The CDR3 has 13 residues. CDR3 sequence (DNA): TGTGCCTGGACTAGCGGGGGTCGAGAGACCCAGTACTTC. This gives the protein CAWTSGGRETQYF.

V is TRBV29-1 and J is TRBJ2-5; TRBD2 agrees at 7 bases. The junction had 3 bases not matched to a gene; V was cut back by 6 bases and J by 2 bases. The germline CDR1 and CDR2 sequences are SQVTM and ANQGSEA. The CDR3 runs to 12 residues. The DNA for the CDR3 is TGCAGCGTCTGGGGGGGGCAAGAGACCCAGTACTTC. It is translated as CSVWGGQETQYF.

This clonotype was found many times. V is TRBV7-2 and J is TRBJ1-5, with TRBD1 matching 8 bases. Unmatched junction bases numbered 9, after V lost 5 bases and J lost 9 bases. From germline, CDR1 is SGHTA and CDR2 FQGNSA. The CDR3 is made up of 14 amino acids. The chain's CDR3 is CASSLRQGPGPQHF. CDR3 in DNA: TGTGCCAGCAGCCTCCGACAGGGGCCTGGGCCCCAGCATTTT.

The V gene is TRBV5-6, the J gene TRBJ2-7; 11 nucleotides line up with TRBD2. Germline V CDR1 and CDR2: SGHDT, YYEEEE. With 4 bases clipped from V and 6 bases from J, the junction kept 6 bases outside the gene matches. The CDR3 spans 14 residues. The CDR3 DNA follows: TGTGCCAGCAGCCTAGCGGGGGGACGGGTCGAGCAGTACGTC. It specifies CASSLAGGRVEQYV.

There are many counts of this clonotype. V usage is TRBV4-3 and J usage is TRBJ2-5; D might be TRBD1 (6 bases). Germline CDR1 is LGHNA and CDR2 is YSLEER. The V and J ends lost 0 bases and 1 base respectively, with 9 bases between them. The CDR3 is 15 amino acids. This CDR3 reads CASSQDTGRQETQYF. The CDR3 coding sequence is TGCGCCAGCAGCCAAGATACAGGGCGCCAAGAGACCCAGTACTTC.

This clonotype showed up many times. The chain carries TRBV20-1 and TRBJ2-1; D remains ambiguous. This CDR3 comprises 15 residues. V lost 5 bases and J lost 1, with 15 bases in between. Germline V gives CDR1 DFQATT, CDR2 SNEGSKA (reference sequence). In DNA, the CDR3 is TGCAGTGCTCCGGTCCTGGGGATTTCCTACAATGAGCAGTTCTTC. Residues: CSAPVLGISYNEQFF.

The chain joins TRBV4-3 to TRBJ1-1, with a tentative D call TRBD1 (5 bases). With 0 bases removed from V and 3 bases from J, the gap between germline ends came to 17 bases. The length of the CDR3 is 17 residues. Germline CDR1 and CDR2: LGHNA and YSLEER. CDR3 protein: CASSQEQARRGYTEAFF. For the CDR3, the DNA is TGCGCCAGCAGCCAAGAACAGGCGCGGAGAGGGTACACTGAAGCTTTCTTT.

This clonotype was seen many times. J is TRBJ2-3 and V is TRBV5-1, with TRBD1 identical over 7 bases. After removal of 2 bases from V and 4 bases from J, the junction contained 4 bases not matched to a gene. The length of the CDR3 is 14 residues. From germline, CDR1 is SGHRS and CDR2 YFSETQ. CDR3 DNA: TGCGCCAGCAGCTTCGGACAGGACCCAGATACGCAGTATTTT. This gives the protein CASSFGQDPDTQYF.